What follows are 23 T cell receptor beta chains derived from one specimen sequenced in a study of shared clonotypes between healthy human individuals. Here immunoSEQ multiplex PCR was the method, and the copy in TCRdb shows in-frame clones only, minus some. The table has around 2.1 million clones, about 93% seen once; the top ten hold more than 1.5%. Naive-designated CD8 cells lacked CD45RO, were positively enriched for CCR7, and omitted terminally differentiated effector memory CD45RA+ cells. Sequencing was done on a sample of naive CD8+ T cells from PBMCs. Every receptor here comes from a man aged 18 to 35 in good health. Some clones in this sample may be carry-over from other donors' samples.

The chain uses TRBV10-3 and TRBJ2-7; D is ambiguous. V lost 2 bases to trimming and J lost 3 bases, with 11 bases between them. This CDR3 has 14 amino acids. Germline lookup yields CDR1 ENHRY and CDR2 SYGVKD. Written as DNA, the CDR3 is TGTGCCATCAGTGAGGCCCTGAGGAGCTACGAGCAGTACTTC. The encoded protein is CAISEALRSYEQYF.

The chain links TRBV28 to TRBJ1-4; D unresolved. The V gene's germline CDR1 is MDHEN and CDR2 SYDVKM. The CDR3 has 15 amino acids. V was cut by 5 bases and J by 0 bases, with 10 bases left in between. For the CDR3, the DNA is TGTGCCAGCAGTGATACCTTTGCAACTAATGAAAAACTGTTTTTT. Translated: CASSDTFATNEKLFF.

This clone appeared a few times. This rearrangement joins TRBV5-5 to TRBJ1-5; unclear D gene. CDR3 length: 14 amino acids. The V gene lost 1 base and the J gene lost 2 bases, with 7 bases spanning the gap. Germline V gene sequence: CDR1 SGHKS, CDR2 YYEKEE (reference sequence). As DNA, the CDR3 is TGTGCCAGCAGCTTGTGGAACGGCAATCAGCCCCAGCATTTT. Its protein is CASSLWNGNQPQHF.

This clone was seen a single time. The V gene is TRBV4-1, the J gene TRBJ2-7; a weak D match, TRBD1 (6 bases). V lost 0 bases and J lost 0, with 9 bases in between. The CDR3 is made up of 15 amino acids. CDR1 and CDR2 (germline): MGHRA, YSYEKL. The CDR3 protein is CASSQEGTSSYEQYF. The CDR3 DNA is TGCGCCAGCAGCCAAGAGGGGACAAGCTCCTACGAGCAGTACTTC.

This chain links TRBV27 with TRBJ2-1; TRBD2 matches 10 bases. Germline lookup yields CDR1 MNHEY and CDR2 SMNVEV (reference sequence). V trimming: 6 bases; J trimming: 0 bases; junction bases outside the gene matches: 5. The CDR3 covers 16 residues. CDR3 amino acids: CASRISGRNSYNEQFF. DNA of the CDR3: TGTGCCAGCAGGATTAGCGGGAGGAACTCCTACAATGAGCAGTTCTTC.

With respect to this clone: This same CDR3 is encoded by further DNA sequences in the sample. The chain links TRBV9 to TRBJ1-1; no firm D call. Germline values: CDR1 SGDLS, CDR2 YYNGEE. The CDR3 extends over 14 amino acids. Deletions cut 0 bases from V and 1 base from J, with 7 bases between. The CDR3 DNA is TGTGCCAGCAGCGTAGTACCCGAGAACACTGAAGCTTTCTTT. Amino acids: CASSVVPENTEAFF.

This clone turned up a few times. The chain couples TRBV29-1 to TRBJ1-2; 9 nucleotides line up with TRBD1. The ends lost 5 bases at V and 4 bases at J; junction bases unmatched: 5. The CDR3 is 13 residues long. Per germline, CDR1 SQVTM and CDR2 ANQGSEA. The CDR3 sequence: CSVPQGALYGYTF. The CDR3 DNA reads as TGCAGCGTTCCACAGGGGGCTCTCTATGGCTACACCTTC.

The rearrangement links TRBV7-6 to TRBJ2-7, with TRBD2 matching over 11 bases. The germline CDR1 and CDR2 sequences are SGHVS and FNYEAQ. There are 16 residues in the CDR3. Unmatched junction bases numbered 4, after V lost 2 bases and J lost 1 base. This CDR3 reads CASSLPTSGSSYEQYF. In nucleotides, the CDR3 is TGTGCCAGCAGCTTACCTACTAGCGGGAGTTCCTACGAGCAGTACTTC. The variable domain in full, with the rest retrieved from reference TRBV7-6 and TRBJ2-7, is GAGVSQSPRYKVTKRGQDVALRCDPISGHVSLYWYRQALGQGPEFLTYFNYEAQQDKSGLPNDRFSAERPEGSISTLTIQRTEQRDSAMYRCASSLPTSGSSYEQYFGPGTRLTVT.

The chain carries TRBV6-1 and TRBJ2-3, with 12 positions matching TRBD2. The CDR3 has 16 residues. V lost 4 bases, J lost 6 bases, and 8 bases stayed unmatched. CDR1 and CDR2 from the germline V gene are MNHNS and SASEGT. The DNA for the CDR3 is TGTGCCAGCAGTGGCAGACTAGCGGGAGTTTCGGATACGCAGTATTTT. Translation: CASSGRLAGVSDTQYF.

The chain recombines TRBV27 with TRBJ2-2; D possibly corresponds to TRBD2 (6 bases). This CDR3 region has 14 residues. V shed 0 bases and J shed 7 bases, with 9 bases lying between them. From germline, CDR1 is MNHEY and CDR2 SMNVEV (reference sequence). The CDR3 DNA reads as TGTGCCAGCAGTTTATCGGCGGGGCACGGGGAGCTGTTTTTT. Translation gives CASSLSAGHGELFF.

This clone was found once. The chain is built from TRBV27 and TRBJ2-7; 8 nucleotides align to TRBD2. After removal of 6 bases from V and 6 bases from J, the junction contained 19 bases not matched to a gene. Germline lookup yields CDR1 MNHEY and CDR2 SMNVEV (reference sequence). The CDR3 is 17 residues long. CDR3 nucleotide sequence: TGTGCCAGCAGCCTCCTGAGCGGGAGCTTTGGCCCCTCCGAGCAGTACTTC. The encoded protein is CASSLLSGSFGPSEQYF.

The chain has TRBV28 and TRBJ2-7; D is ambiguous. CDR3 size: 14 residues. Germline assignment: CDR1 MDHEN and CDR2 SYDVKM. Trimming removed 6 bases at V and 3 bases at J, with 15 bases between. In nucleotides, the CDR3 is TGTGCCAGCAGCCCCATGGGGATAGGCTACGAGCAGTACTTC. Protein product: CASSPMGIGYEQYF.

In DNA, the CDR3 is TGTGCCAGCAGCTTCCCCAGGACCCATTCGGGACCCCAACAGTTCTTC. It specifies CASSFPRTHSGPQQFF. The rearrangement links TRBV7-9 to TRBJ2-1; D assignment may be TRBD1 or TRBD2 (5 bases each). Germline CDR1 and CDR2: SEHNR and FQNEAQ (reference sequence). V shed 3 bases and J shed 13 bases, with 25 bases lying between them. This CDR3 comprises 16 residues.

This clone came up once. The gene calls are TRBV4-3 and TRBJ2-1, with 12 bases matching TRBD2. The CDR3 contains 17 residues. CDR1 LGHNA and CDR2 YSLEER come from the germline V gene. Unmatched junction bases numbered 4, after V lost 3 bases and J lost 1 base. The CDR3 is CASSQGGLAGSYNEQFF. The CDR3 DNA reads TGCGCCAGCAGCCAGGGCGGACTAGCGGGATCCTACAATGAGCAGTTCTTC.

The chain couples TRBV29-1 to TRBJ1-1; 7 bases map to TRBD1. Germline values: CDR1 SQVTM, CDR2 ANQGSEA. The V gene end was trimmed by 7 bases and the J gene end by 5 bases; junction bases not matched to a gene: 10. The CDR3 is 13 residues long. The CDR3 DNA follows: TGCAGCGCCGATTCAGGGGGATGGACTGAAGCTTTCTTT. Encoded protein: CSADSGGWTEAFF.

The CDR3 protein is CASSRRQAGDTQYF. CDR3 nucleotides: TGTGCCAGCAGTCGTCGACAAGCAGGAGATACGCAGTATTTT. The chain carries TRBV28 and TRBJ2-3, with D hard to call. This CDR3 has 14 residues. Looked up from germline, CDR1 is MDHEN and CDR2 is SYDVKM. The V and J ends lost 5 bases and 5 bases respectively, with 14 bases between them.

This sequence joins TRBV28 and TRBJ1-1; no definite D call. Germline values: CDR1 MDHEN, CDR2 SYDVKM. V lost 4 bases and J lost 0, with 15 bases in between. This CDR3 region has 16 residues. Here the CDR3 DNA reads TGTGCCAGCAGTTCCACCTCCAAGTCCTTGAACACTGAAGCTTTCTTT. It translates to CASSSTSKSLNTEAFF.

This chain connects TRBV11-2 to TRBJ1-3; TRBD1 matches 7 bases. The CDR3 has 14 amino acids. CDR1 and CDR2 from the germline V gene are SGHAT and FQNNGV. Unmatched junction bases numbered 5, after V lost 5 bases and J lost 4 bases. CDR3 protein: CASSVRGRGNTIYF. The CDR3 DNA is TGTGCCAGCAGCGTAAGGGGGCGCGGAAACACCATATATTTT.

CDR3 protein: CASSYSGTEGNEKLFF. Here the CDR3 DNA reads TGTGCCAGCAGCTACTCCGGGACTGAAGGAAATGAAAAACTGTTTTTT. V and J are TRBV13 and TRBJ1-4, with D possibly TRBD1 on 5 matching bases. The V gene lost 4 bases and the J gene lost 5 bases, with 17 bases spanning the gap. Germline V gene data show CDR1 as PRHDT and CDR2 as FYEKMQ (reference sequence). The CDR3 covers 16 residues.

In regard to this clone: In the same sample, other DNA sequences code for this CDR3. The rearrangement joins TRBV5-1 to TRBJ2-7; TRBD1 aligns across 8 bases. Germline V lookup: CDR1 SGHRS, CDR2 YFSETQ. V gave up 4 bases and J gave up 2 bases; unmatched junction bases: 8. The CDR3 contains 15 residues. CDR3 bases: TGCGCCAGCAGCCTGGCCGGACAGGGAGCCTACGAGCAGTACTTC. This gives the protein CASSLAGQGAYEQYF.

The chain has TRBV9 and TRBJ2-7, with 7 bases identical to TRBD2. Looked up from germline, CDR1 is SGDLS and CDR2 is YYNGEE. The junction had 11 bases not matched to a gene; V was cut back by 4 bases and J by 4 bases. The CDR3 spans 15 residues. The CDR3 DNA follows: TGTGCCAGCAGCCCCCCGGGGGGAGGGCAGTACGAGCAGTACTTC. Amino acids: CASSPPGGGQYEQYF.

The CDR3 coding sequence is TGTGCCAGCAGCTTAAAGGCGGGAGTGGCTGATACGCAGTATTTT. Its translation is CASSLKAGVADTQYF. V usage is TRBV13 and J usage is TRBJ2-3; 7 bases align to TRBD2. The CDR3 runs 15 residues. The germline V gene encodes CDR1 PRHDT and CDR2 FYEKMQ (reference sequence). V lost 2 bases to trimming and J lost 6 bases; unmatched junction nucleotides: 8.

J is TRBJ1-1 and V is TRBV28; D unclear. In germline, CDR1 is MDHEN, CDR2 SYDVKM. The CDR3 covers 14 residues. Trimming left V 3 bases short and J 1 base short, with 9 bases between. CDR3: CASSFPTWNTEAFF. The CDR3 coding sequence is TGTGCCAGCAGTTTCCCCACCTGGAACACTGAAGCTTTCTTT.